Listed below are T cell receptor beta chains from one sample, sequenced in a study of CD4 T cells in relation to SARS-CoV-2 and coronaviruses. These receptors are not linked to any known antigen. Assay: immunoSEQ multiplex PCR; the TCRdb copy retains only in-frame clones and omits some. The sample includes 20,000 to 25,000 clones, just under 75% of them seen just once. The sequenced material came from CD4+ T cells from PBMCs, cultured in vitro. Every receptor here comes from a human donor in good health. Each CDR3 is given with its conserved first and last residue. The D gene is left open where the match is weak. Clone size, where shown, is once, few, many, or a class for clones that have expanded.

clone_size: -; d_call: -; v_call: TRBV28; j_call: TRBJ1-1; cdr3_aa: CATLSSGTEAFF; cdr3_nt: TGTGCCACCCTTTCCAGCGGTACTGAAGCTTTCTTT
clone_size: -; d_call: TRBD1; v_call: TRBV28; j_call: TRBJ2-7; cdr3_aa: CASSPTGTGGYEQYF; cdr3_nt: TGTGCCAGCAGCCCAACCGGGACAGGCGGCTACGAGCAGTACTTC
clone_size: few; d_call: TRBD1; v_call: TRBV4-1; j_call: TRBJ1-1; cdr3_aa: CASSPRGGDTEAFF; cdr3_nt: TGCGCCAGCAGCCCCAGGGGGGGGGACACTGAAGCTTTCTTT
clone_size: -; d_call: -; v_call: TRBV19; j_call: TRBJ2-6; cdr3_aa: CASSTAGKISISGANVLTF; cdr3_nt: TGTGCCAGTAGTACAGCTGGGAAAATTAGTATCTCTGGGGCCAACGTCCTGACTTTC
clone_size: -; d_call: -; v_call: TRBV3-1/TRBV3-2; j_call: TRBJ2-2; cdr3_aa: CASSQEWGPARAFF; cdr3_nt: TGTGCCAGCAGCCAAGAATGGGGTCCCGCCCGTGCGTTTTTT
clone_size: -; d_call: -; v_call: TRBV15; j_call: TRBJ1-5; cdr3_aa: CATSGRTVLNQPQHF; cdr3_nt: TGTGCCACCAGCGGGAGGACAGTCTTGAATCAGCCCCAGCATTTT
clone_size: -; d_call: -; v_call: TRBV28; j_call: TRBJ2-1; cdr3_aa: CASSPLGRNEQFF; cdr3_nt: TGTGCCAGCAGTCCCCTCGGCCGGAATGAGCAGTTCTTC
clone_size: -; d_call: TRBD2; v_call: TRBV18; j_call: TRBJ2-3; cdr3_aa: CASSPPGQGLAGTDTQYF; cdr3_nt: TGTGCCAGCTCACCACCAGGACAGGGACTAGCGGGCACAGATACGCAGTATTTT
clone_size: once; d_call: TRBD1; v_call: TRBV2; j_call: TRBJ1-5; cdr3_aa: CASSDRTGGRQPQHF; cdr3_nt: TGTGCCAGCAGTGACCGGACAGGGGGCAGGCAGCCCCAGCATTTT
clone_size: -; d_call: -; v_call: TRBV3-1/TRBV3-2; j_call: TRBJ1-2; cdr3_aa: CASSQDGIYGYTF; cdr3_nt: TGTGCCAGCAGCCAAGACGGCATCTATGGCTACACCTTC
clone_size: once; d_call: -; v_call: TRBV5-1; j_call: TRBJ1-5; cdr3_aa: CASSSGAGAGQPQHF; cdr3_nt: TGCGCCAGCAGCTCCGGGGCAGGGGCCGGTCAGCCCCAGCATTTT
clone_size: once; d_call: TRBD2; v_call: TRBV19; j_call: TRBJ2-3; cdr3_aa: CASRAGPSTDTQYF; cdr3_nt: TGTGCCAGTAGAGCGGGGCCCAGCACAGATACGCAGTATTTT
clone_size: -; d_call: -; v_call: TRBV25-1; j_call: TRBJ1-3; cdr3_aa: CASSAGTSRGNTIYF; cdr3_nt: TGTGCCAGCAGTGCCGGGACCTCACGAGGAAACACCATATATTTT
clone_size: -; d_call: -; v_call: TRBV5-1; j_call: TRBJ2-7; cdr3_aa: CASSLGTTPYYEQYF; cdr3_nt: TGCGCCAGCAGCCTGGGGACAACGCCTTACTACGAGCAGTACTTC
clone_size: -; d_call: -; v_call: TRBV11-1; j_call: TRBJ2-5; cdr3_aa: CASSRNRDPETQYF; cdr3_nt: TGTGCCAGCAGCCGAAACAGGGATCCAGAGACCCAGTACTTC
clone_size: -; d_call: TRBD1; v_call: TRBV11-2; j_call: TRBJ2-3; cdr3_aa: CASSLNPGQGSADTQYF; cdr3_nt: TGTGCCAGCAGCTTAAATCCGGGACAGGGCTCCGCAGATACGCAGTATTTT
clone_size: -; d_call: TRBD2; v_call: TRBV7-9; j_call: TRBJ2-1; cdr3_aa: CASSLQFSGAPYNEQFF; cdr3_nt: TGTGCCAGCAGCTTACAATTTAGCGGGGCTCCCTACAATGAGCAGTTCTTC
clone_size: -; d_call: -; v_call: TRBV15; j_call: TRBJ2-5; cdr3_aa: CATSRDPGKQETQYF; cdr3_nt: TGTGCCACCAGCAGAGATCCAGGGAAGCAAGAGACCCAGTACTTC
clone_size: -; d_call: -; v_call: TRBV19; j_call: TRBJ1-2; cdr3_aa: CASSIGGAEGYTF; cdr3_nt: TGTGCCAGTAGTATAGGAGGGGCTGAAGGCTACACCTTC
clone_size: -; d_call: -; v_call: TRBV30; j_call: TRBJ1-1; cdr3_aa: CAWNRDGGVRAFF; cdr3_nt: TGTGCCTGGAATCGGGACGGTGGGGTCAGAGCTTTCTTT
clone_size: -; d_call: TRBD2; v_call: TRBV6-6; j_call: TRBJ2-5; cdr3_aa: CASSYSKLAGAETQYF; cdr3_nt: TGTGCCAGCAGTTACTCGAAACTAGCGGGAGCGGAGACCCAGTACTTC
clone_size: -; d_call: -; v_call: TRBV30; j_call: TRBJ2-2; cdr3_aa: CAWQRTPGELFF; cdr3_nt: TGTGCCTGGCAACGGACTCCCGGGGAGCTGTTTTTT
clone_size: few; d_call: -; v_call: TRBV28; j_call: TRBJ1-3; cdr3_aa: CASSFMSIRSGNTIYF; cdr3_nt: TGTGCCAGCAGTTTTATGAGCATTAGAAGTGGAAACACCATATATTTT
clone_size: -; d_call: -; v_call: TRBV10-3; j_call: TRBJ1-3; cdr3_aa: CAITGGRENTIYF; cdr3_nt: TGTGCCATCACCGGGGGTAGGGAAAACACCATATATTTT
clone_size: -; d_call: TRBD2; v_call: TRBV5-1; j_call: TRBJ2-1; cdr3_aa: CASTPGGGESYNEQFF; cdr3_nt: TGCGCCAGCACCCCGGGGGGGGGAGAATCCTACAATGAGCAGTTCTTC
clone_size: -; d_call: TRBD1; v_call: TRBV2; j_call: TRBJ1-5; cdr3_aa: CASDRGSNQPQHF; cdr3_nt: TGTGCCAGCGACAGGGGGAGCAATCAGCCCCAGCATTTT
clone_size: -; d_call: -; v_call: TRBV6-1; j_call: TRBJ2-7; cdr3_aa: CASSELVGEQYF; cdr3_nt: TGTGCCAGCAGTGAACTGGTCGGCGAGCAGTACTTC
clone_size: -; d_call: -; v_call: TRBV2; j_call: TRBJ1-2; cdr3_aa: CASSEALTGKSEGYTF; cdr3_nt: TGTGCCAGCAGTGAAGCGCTTACAGGGAAATCGGAGGGCTACACCTTC
clone_size: -; d_call: -; v_call: TRBV27; j_call: TRBJ1-1; cdr3_aa: CASIPDGRAWTEAFF; cdr3_nt: TGTGCCAGCATCCCGGACGGGCGGGCGTGGACTGAAGCTTTCTTT
clone_size: few; d_call: TRBD1; v_call: TRBV10-3; j_call: TRBJ2-7; cdr3_aa: CAISESRGQVSYEQYF; cdr3_nt: TGTGCCATCAGTGAGTCAAGGGGACAGGTATCCTACGAGCAGTACTTC
clone_size: -; d_call: -; v_call: TRBV27; j_call: TRBJ1-6; cdr3_aa: CASTIGAYNSPLHF; cdr3_nt: TGTGCCAGCACGATAGGGGCCTATAATTCACCCCTCCACTTT
clone_size: -; d_call: -; v_call: TRBV27; j_call: TRBJ2-5; cdr3_aa: CASSRQEGETQYF; cdr3_nt: TGTGCCAGCAGCCGACAAGAGGGGGAGACCCAGTACTTC
clone_size: -; d_call: -; v_call: TRBV21-1; j_call: TRBJ2-7; cdr3_aa: CASSKDLQGRDEQYF; cdr3_nt: TGTGCCAGCAGCAAGGACTTACAGGGGAGGGACGAGCAGTACTTC
clone_size: -; d_call: -; v_call: TRBV7-9; j_call: TRBJ2-3; cdr3_aa: CASSLRVPVGDTQYF; cdr3_nt: TGTGCCAGCAGCCTCAGGGTCCCCGTGGGAGATACGCAGTATTTT
clone_size: -; d_call: -; v_call: TRBV3-1/TRBV3-2; j_call: TRBJ1-1; cdr3_aa: CASSQKGNTEAFF; cdr3_nt: TGTGCCAGCAGCCAAAAGGGGAACACTGAAGCTTTCTTT
clone_size: -; d_call: TRBD1; v_call: TRBV15; j_call: TRBJ1-1; cdr3_aa: CATSRDRGIGMNTEAFF; cdr3_nt: TGTGCCACCAGCAGGGACAGGGGGATAGGGATGAACACTGAAGCTTTCTTT
clone_size: -; d_call: -; v_call: TRBV6-4; j_call: TRBJ1-1; cdr3_aa: CASSDRDKGTEAFF; cdr3_nt: TGTGCCAGCAGTGACAGGGATAAGGGGACTGAAGCTTTCTTT
clone_size: once; d_call: -; v_call: TRBV4-1; j_call: TRBJ1-2; cdr3_aa: CASSQDLTGNYGYTF; cdr3_nt: TGCGCCAGCAGCCAAGATCTGACTGGTAACTATGGCTACACCTTC
clone_size: -; d_call: TRBD1; v_call: TRBV15; j_call: TRBJ2-7; cdr3_aa: CATSMIRDRLSYEQYF; cdr3_nt: TGTGCCACCAGCATGATCCGGGACAGGCTTTCCTACGAGCAGTACTTC
clone_size: few; d_call: -; v_call: TRBV6-1; j_call: TRBJ2-6; cdr3_aa: CASSDSPSGANVLTF; cdr3_nt: TGTGCCAGCAGTGATAGCCCCTCTGGGGCCAACGTCCTGACTTTC
clone_size: -; d_call: -; v_call: TRBV24-1; j_call: TRBJ1-5; cdr3_aa: CATSDPGALNQPQHF; cdr3_nt: TGTGCCACCAGTGACCCCGGGGCTCTCAATCAGCCCCAGCATTTT
clone_size: -; d_call: TRBD2; v_call: TRBV5-6; j_call: TRBJ2-7; cdr3_aa: CASSLLAGGEQYF; cdr3_nt: TGTGCCAGCAGCTTGTTAGCGGGAGGAGAGCAGTACTTC
clone_size: -; d_call: -; v_call: TRBV6-5; j_call: TRBJ1-2; cdr3_aa: CASSYYGRIYGYTF; cdr3_nt: TGTGCCAGCAGTTATTATGGACGGATCTATGGCTACACCTTC
clone_size: -; d_call: -; v_call: TRBV28; j_call: TRBJ2-2; cdr3_aa: CASSSSWGSTGELFF; cdr3_nt: TGTGCCAGCAGTTCCTCGTGGGGGAGCACCGGGGAGCTGTTTTTT
clone_size: -; d_call: -; v_call: TRBV30; j_call: TRBJ2-5; cdr3_aa: CACRNDGAGKTQYF; cdr3_nt: TGTGCCTGCCGAAACGACGGGGCAGGAAAGACCCAGTACTTC
clone_size: once; d_call: TRBD2; v_call: TRBV19; j_call: TRBJ2-3; cdr3_aa: CASSMSGSPDTQYF; cdr3_nt: TGTGCCAGTAGTATGAGCGGGAGTCCAGATACGCAGTATTTT
clone_size: -; d_call: -; v_call: TRBV10-3; j_call: TRBJ2-7; cdr3_aa: CAISDRDGQYF; cdr3_nt: TGTGCCATCAGTGATCGTGACGGGCAGTACTTC
clone_size: -; d_call: -; v_call: TRBV24-1; j_call: TRBJ2-7; cdr3_aa: CATSERWGEQYF; cdr3_nt: TGTGCCACCAGTGAGAGGTGGGGTGAGCAGTACTTC
clone_size: -; d_call: -; v_call: TRBV19; j_call: TRBJ2-4; cdr3_aa: CASSITGAGNIQYF; cdr3_nt: TGTGCCAGTAGTATTACCGGGGCGGGAAACATTCAGTACTTC
clone_size: -; d_call: -; v_call: TRBV9; j_call: TRBJ1-2; cdr3_aa: CASSPDSLYGYTF; cdr3_nt: TGTGCCAGCAGCCCTGACAGCCTCTATGGCTACACCTTC
clone_size: -; d_call: TRBD2; v_call: TRBV11-2; j_call: TRBJ2-1; cdr3_aa: CASSLSGPSYNEQFF; cdr3_nt: TGTGCCAGCAGCCTTAGCGGGCCCTCCTACAATGAGCAGTTCTTC
clone_size: -; d_call: TRBD1; v_call: TRBV24-1; j_call: TRBJ2-2; cdr3_aa: CATSMTGVNTGELFF; cdr3_nt: TGTGCCACCTCCATGACAGGGGTCAACACCGGGGAGCTGTTTTTT
clone_size: -; d_call: -; v_call: TRBV11-2; j_call: TRBJ1-3; cdr3_aa: CASSPMVSNSGNTIYF; cdr3_nt: TGTGCCAGCAGCCCTATGGTCTCAAACTCTGGAAACACCATATATTTT
clone_size: -; d_call: -; v_call: TRBV23-1; j_call: TRBJ2-2; cdr3_aa: CASSHLIRGTGELFF; cdr3_nt: TGCGCCAGCAGTCATCTAATACGGGGAACCGGGGAGCTGTTTTTT
clone_size: -; d_call: TRBD1; v_call: TRBV4-1; j_call: TRBJ1-1; cdr3_aa: CASSQGPTGPNTEAFF; cdr3_nt: TGCGCCAGCAGCCAAGGGCCGACAGGGCCTAACACTGAAGCTTTCTTT
clone_size: large; d_call: TRBD1; v_call: TRBV7-9; j_call: TRBJ1-1; cdr3_aa: CASSLDRTGAEAFF; cdr3_nt: TGTGCCAGCAGCTTAGACCGGACAGGGGCCGAAGCTTTCTTT
clone_size: -; d_call: TRBD1; v_call: TRBV2; j_call: TRBJ1-1; cdr3_aa: CASGGQGDTEAFF; cdr3_nt: TGTGCCAGCGGGGGACAGGGGGACACTGAAGCTTTCTTT